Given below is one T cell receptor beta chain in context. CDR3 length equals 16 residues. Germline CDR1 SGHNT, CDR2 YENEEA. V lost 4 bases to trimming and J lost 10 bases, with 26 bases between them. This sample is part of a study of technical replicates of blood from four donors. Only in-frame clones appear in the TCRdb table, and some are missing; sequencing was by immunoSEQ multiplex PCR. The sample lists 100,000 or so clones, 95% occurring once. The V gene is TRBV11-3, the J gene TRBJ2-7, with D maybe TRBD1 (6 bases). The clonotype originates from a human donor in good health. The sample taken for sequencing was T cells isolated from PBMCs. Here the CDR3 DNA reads TGTGCCAGCAGCTCCCAGGACGCCGCCGCTCGAGGGGGTCAGTACTTC. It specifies CASSSQDAAARGGQYF. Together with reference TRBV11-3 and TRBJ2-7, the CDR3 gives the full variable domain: EAGVVQSPRYKIIEKKQPVAFWCNPISGHNTLYWYLQNLGQGPELLIRYENEEAVDDSQLPKDRFSAERLKGVDSTLKIQPAELGDSAVYLCASSSQDAAARGGQYFGPGTRLTVT.